This T cell receptor (beta chain) originates from a study of T cell changes during pregnancy in multiple sclerosis. J was trimmed by 5 bases and V by 5 bases; bases with no gene match: 6. This CDR3 has 14 amino acids. The V gene's germline CDR1 is SGHVS and CDR2 FNYEAQ. Sequencing used immunoSEQ multiplex PCR; TCRdb keeps in-frame clones, though not all of them. This sample has about 110,000 clones; roughly 90% occur once, and the top ten carry less than 2%. The J gene is TRBJ2-7, the V gene TRBV7-6, with 10 positions matching TRBD1. Sequenced here: peripheral blood, sampled after pregnancy. This TCR was sampled from a female donor with multiple sclerosis, enrolled in a pregnancy study. CDR3 DNA sequence: TGTGCCAGCAGCCCCGGGACAGGGGACCACGAGCAGTACTTC. This gives the protein CASSPGTGDHEQYF.